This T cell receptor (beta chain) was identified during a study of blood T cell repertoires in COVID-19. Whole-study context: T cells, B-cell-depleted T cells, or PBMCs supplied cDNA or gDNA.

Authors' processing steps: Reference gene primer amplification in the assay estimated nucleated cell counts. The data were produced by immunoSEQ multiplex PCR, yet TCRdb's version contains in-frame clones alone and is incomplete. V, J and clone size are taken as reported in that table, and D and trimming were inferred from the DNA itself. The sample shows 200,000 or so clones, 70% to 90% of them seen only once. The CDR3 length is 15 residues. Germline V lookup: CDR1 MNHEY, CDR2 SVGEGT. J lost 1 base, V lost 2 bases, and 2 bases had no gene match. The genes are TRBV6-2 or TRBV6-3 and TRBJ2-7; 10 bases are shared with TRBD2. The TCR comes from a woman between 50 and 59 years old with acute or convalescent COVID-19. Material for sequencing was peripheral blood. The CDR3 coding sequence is TGTGCCAGCAGTTACGGGACTAGCGCATCCTACGAGCAGTACTTC. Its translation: CASSYGTSASYEQYF.